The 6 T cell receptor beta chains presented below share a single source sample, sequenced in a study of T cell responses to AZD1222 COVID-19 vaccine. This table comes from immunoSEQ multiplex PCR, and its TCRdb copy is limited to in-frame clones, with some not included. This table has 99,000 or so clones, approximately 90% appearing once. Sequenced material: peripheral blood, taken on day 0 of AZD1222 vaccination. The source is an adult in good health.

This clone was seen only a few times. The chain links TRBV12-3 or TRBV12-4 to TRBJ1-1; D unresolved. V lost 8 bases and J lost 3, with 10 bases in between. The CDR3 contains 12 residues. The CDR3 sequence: CASRKGHTEAFF. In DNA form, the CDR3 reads TGTGCCAGCCGGAAAGGGCACACTGAAGCTTTCTTT.

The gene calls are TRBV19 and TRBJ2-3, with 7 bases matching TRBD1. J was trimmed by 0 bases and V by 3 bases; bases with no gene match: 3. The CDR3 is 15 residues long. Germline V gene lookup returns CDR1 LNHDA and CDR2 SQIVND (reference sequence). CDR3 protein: CASSIGTDSTDTQYF. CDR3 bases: TGTGCCAGTAGTATCGGGACAGATAGCACAGATACGCAGTATTTT.

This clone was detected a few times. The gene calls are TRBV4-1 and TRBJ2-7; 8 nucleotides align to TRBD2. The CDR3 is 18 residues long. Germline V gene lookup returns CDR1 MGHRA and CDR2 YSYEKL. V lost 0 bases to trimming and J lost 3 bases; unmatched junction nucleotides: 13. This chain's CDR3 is CASSQDRFLRREVYEQYF. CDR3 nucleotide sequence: TGCGCCAGCAGCCAAGATAGGTTTTTGAGGCGGGAGGTCTACGAGCAGTACTTC.

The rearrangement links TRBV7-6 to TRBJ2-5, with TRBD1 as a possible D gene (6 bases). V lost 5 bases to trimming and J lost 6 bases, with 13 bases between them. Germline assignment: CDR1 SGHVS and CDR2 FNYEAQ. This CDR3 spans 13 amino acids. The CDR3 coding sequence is TGTGCCAGCAGCCTTACAGGGTCGAAGACCCAGTACTTC. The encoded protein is CASSLTGSKTQYF.

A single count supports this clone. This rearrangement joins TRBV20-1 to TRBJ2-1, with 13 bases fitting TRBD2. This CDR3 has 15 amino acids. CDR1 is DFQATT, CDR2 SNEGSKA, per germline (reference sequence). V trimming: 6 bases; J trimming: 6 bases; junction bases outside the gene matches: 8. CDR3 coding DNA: TGCAGTGCCAGTAGGGGGACTAGCGGGACCAATGAGCAGTTCTTC. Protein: CSASRGTSGTNEQFF.

In DNA form, the CDR3 reads TGTGCCAGCAGCCATACTTACACAGATACGCAGTATTTT. This gives the protein CASSHTYTDTQYF. This chain uses TRBV3-1 (or the pseudogene TRBV3-2) with TRBJ2-3, with D unclear. The CDR3 has 13 amino acids. V dropped 3 bases and J dropped 2 bases, with 6 bases sitting between them. Germline CDR1 reads LGHDT; CDR2 reads YNNKEL (reference sequence).